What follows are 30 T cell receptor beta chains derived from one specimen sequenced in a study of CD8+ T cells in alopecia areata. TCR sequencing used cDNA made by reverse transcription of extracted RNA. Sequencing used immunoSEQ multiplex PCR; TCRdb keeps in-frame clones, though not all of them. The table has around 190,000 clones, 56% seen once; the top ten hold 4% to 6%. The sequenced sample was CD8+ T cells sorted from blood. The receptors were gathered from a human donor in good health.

This CDR3 is CASSEGTAYSNQPQHF. The CDR3 DNA reads TGTGCCAGCAGTGAAGGGACAGCTTATAGCAATCAGCCCCAGCATTTT. J is TRBJ1-5 and V is TRBV6-1; tentative D call: TRBD1 (6 bases). The CDR3 consists of 16 residues. V was pared by 1 base and J by 0 bases, with 10 bases between. CDR1 is MNHNS and CDR2 is SASEGT in the germline V gene.

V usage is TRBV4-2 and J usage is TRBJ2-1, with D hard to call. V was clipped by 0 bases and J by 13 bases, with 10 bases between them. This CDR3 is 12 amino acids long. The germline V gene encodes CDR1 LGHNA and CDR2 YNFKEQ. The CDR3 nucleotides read TGTGCCAGCAGCCAAGACTGGCTTAGACAGTTCTTC. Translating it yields CASSQDWLRQFF.

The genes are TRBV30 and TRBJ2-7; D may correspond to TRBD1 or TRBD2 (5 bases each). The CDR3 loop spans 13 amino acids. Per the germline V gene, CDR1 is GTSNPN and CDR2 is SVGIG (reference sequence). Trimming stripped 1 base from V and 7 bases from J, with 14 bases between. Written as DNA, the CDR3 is TGTGCCTGGAGTGGGGACGGGTTGATGGAGCAGTACTTC. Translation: CAWSGDGLMEQYF.

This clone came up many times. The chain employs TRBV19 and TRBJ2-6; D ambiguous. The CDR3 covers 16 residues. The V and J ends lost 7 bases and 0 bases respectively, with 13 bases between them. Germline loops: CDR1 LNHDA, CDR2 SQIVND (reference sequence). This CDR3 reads CASTGPGVSGANVLTF. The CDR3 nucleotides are TGTGCCAGTACCGGCCCCGGAGTCTCTGGGGCCAACGTCCTGACTTTC.

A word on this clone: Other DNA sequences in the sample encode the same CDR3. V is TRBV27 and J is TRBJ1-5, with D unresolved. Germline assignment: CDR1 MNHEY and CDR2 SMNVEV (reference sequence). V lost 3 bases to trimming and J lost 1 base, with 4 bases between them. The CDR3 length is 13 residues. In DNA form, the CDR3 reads TGTGCCAGCAGTTTTCGAAGCAATCAGCCCCAGCATTTT. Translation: CASSFRSNQPQHF.

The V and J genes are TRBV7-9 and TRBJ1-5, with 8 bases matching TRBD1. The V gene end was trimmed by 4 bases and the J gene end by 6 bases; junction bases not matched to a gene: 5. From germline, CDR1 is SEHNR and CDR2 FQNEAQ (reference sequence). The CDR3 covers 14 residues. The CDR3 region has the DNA TGTGCCAGCAGCTCCCAGGGGGCGGCTCAGCCCCAGCATTTT. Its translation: CASSSQGAAQPQHF.

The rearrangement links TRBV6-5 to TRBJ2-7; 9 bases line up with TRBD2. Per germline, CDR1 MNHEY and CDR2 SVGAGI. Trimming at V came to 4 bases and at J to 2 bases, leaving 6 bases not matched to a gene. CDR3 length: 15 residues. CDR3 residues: CASSSIAGEAYEQYF. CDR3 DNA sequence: TGTGCCAGCAGTTCCATAGCGGGGGAAGCCTACGAGCAGTACTTC.

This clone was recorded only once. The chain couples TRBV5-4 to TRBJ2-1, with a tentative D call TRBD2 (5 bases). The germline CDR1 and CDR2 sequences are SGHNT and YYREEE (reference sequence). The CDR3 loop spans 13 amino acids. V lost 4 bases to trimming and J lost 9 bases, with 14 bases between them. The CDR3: CASSLRGSSEQFF. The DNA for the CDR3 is TGTGCCAGCAGCCTCCGGGGTTCAAGTGAGCAGTTCTTC.

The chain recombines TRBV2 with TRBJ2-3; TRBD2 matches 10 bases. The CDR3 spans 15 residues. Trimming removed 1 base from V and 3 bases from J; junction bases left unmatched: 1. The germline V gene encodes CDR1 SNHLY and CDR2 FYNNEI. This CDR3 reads CASSEGGLATDTQYF. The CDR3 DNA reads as TGTGCCAGCAGTGAAGGGGGACTAGCGACAGATACGCAGTATTTT.

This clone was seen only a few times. The CDR3 is CASSEGGYGYTF. The CDR3 DNA sequence: TGTGCCAGCAGTGAGGGTGGATATGGCTACACCTTC. This chain links TRBV25-1 with TRBJ1-2, with D unclear. The CDR3 runs 12 residues. The germline V gene has CDR1 MGHDK and CDR2 SYGVNS. The V and J ends lost 3 bases and 5 bases respectively, with 7 bases between them.

CDR3 amino acids: CASSEYGGTATYEQYF. CDR3 in DNA: TGTGCCAGCAGTGAATATGGCGGGACCGCAACCTACGAGCAGTACTTC. The rearrangement joins TRBV25-1 to TRBJ2-7; tentative D call: TRBD2 (6 bases). Per the germline V gene, CDR1 is MGHDK and CDR2 is SYGVNS. The CDR3 runs 16 residues. V lost 0 bases and J 2 bases, leaving 14 bases between the germline ends.

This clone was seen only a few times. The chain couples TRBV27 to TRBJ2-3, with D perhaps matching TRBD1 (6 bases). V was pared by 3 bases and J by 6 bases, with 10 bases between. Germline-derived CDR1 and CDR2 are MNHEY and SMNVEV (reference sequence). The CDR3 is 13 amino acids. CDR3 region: CASSLGAGDTQYF. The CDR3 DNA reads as TGTGCCAGCAGTTTGGGGGCCGGGGATACGCAGTATTTT.

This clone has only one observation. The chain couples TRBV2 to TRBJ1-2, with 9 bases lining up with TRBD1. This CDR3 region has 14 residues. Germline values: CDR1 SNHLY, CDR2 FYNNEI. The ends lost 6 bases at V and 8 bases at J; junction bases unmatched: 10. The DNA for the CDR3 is TGTGCCAGCAGCCCGGGACAGGGTGGGAGCGGCTACACCTTC. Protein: CASSPGQGGSGYTF.

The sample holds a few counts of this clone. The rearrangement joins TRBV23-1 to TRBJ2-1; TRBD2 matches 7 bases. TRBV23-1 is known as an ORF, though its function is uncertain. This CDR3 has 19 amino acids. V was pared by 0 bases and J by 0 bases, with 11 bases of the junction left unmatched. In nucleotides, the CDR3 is TGCGCCAGCAGTCAATCGGTAGCGGGCCGCCCAAGCTCCTACAATGAGCAGTTCTTC. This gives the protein CASSQSVAGRPSSYNEQFF.

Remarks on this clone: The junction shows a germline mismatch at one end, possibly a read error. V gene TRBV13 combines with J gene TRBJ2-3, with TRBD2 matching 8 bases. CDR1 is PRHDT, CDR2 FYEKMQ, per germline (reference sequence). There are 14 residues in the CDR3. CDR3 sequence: CASSLGLAADTQYF. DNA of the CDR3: TGTGCCAGCAGCCTAGGACTAGCTGCAGATACGCAGTATTTT.

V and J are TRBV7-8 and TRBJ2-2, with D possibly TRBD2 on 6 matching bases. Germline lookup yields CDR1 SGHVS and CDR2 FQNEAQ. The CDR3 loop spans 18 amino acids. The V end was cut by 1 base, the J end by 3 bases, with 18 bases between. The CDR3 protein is CASSLGYRDSGDTGELFF. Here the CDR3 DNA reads TGTGCCAGCAGCTTAGGGTACCGGGACTCGGGAGACACCGGGGAGCTGTTTTTT. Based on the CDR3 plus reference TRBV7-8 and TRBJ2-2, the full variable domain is GAGVSQSPRYKVAKRGQDVALRCDPISGHVSLFWYQQALGQGPEFLTYFQNEAQLDKSGLPSDRFFAERPEGSVSTLKIQRTQQEDSAVYLCASSLGYRDSGDTGELFFGEGSRLTVL.

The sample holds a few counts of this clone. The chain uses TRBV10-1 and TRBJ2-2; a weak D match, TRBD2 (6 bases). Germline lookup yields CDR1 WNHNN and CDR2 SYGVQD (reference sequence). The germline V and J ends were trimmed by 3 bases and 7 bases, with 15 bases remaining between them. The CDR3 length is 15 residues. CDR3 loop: CASSEGTRKYGELFF. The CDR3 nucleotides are TGCGCCAGCAGTGAAGGGACTCGGAAATACGGGGAGCTGTTTTTT.

The DNA for the CDR3 is TGTGCCAGCAGCGTATTGGCAGGGGGCCTGAACACTGAAGCTTTCTTT. It specifies CASSVLAGGLNTEAFF. The chain uses TRBV9 and TRBJ1-1, with 8 bases lining up with TRBD1. Germline V gene lookup returns CDR1 SGDLS and CDR2 YYNGEE. Germline trimming cut 1 base from V and 0 bases from J; bases unmatched to any gene: 5. This CDR3 has 16 amino acids. The complete variable domain, with remaining parts taken from reference TRBV9 and TRBJ1-1, reads DSGVTQTPKHLITATGQRVTLRCSPRSGDLSVYWYQQSLDQGLQFLIQYYNGEERAKGNILERFSAQQFPDLHSELNLSSLELGDSALYFCASSVLAGGLNTEAFFGQGTRLTVV.

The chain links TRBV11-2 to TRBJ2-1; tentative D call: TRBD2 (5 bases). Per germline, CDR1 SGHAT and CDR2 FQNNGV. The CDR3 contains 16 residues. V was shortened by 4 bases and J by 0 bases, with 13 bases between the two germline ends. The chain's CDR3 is CASSSHTGSSYNEQFF. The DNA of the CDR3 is TGTGCCAGCAGCTCTCATACGGGGTCCTCCTACAATGAGCAGTTCTTC.

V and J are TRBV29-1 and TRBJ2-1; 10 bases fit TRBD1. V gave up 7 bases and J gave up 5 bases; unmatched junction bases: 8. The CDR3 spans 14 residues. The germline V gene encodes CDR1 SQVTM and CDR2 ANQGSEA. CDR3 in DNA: TGCAGCGCCCTGGGACAGGGGAAGCACAATGAGCAGTTCTTC. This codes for CSALGQGKHNEQFF.

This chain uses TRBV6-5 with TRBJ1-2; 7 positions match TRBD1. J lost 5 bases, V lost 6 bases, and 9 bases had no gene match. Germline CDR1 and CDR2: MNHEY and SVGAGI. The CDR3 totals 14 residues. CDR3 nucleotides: TGTGCCAGCAGGCACCAGGGGGGGACATATGGCTACACCTTC. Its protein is CASRHQGGTYGYTF.

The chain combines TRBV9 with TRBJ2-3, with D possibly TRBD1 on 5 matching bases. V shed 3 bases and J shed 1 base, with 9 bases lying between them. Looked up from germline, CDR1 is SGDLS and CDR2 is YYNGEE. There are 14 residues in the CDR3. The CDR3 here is CASSEVGGTDTQYF. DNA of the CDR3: TGTGCCAGCAGCGAAGTAGGGGGCACAGATACGCAGTATTTT.

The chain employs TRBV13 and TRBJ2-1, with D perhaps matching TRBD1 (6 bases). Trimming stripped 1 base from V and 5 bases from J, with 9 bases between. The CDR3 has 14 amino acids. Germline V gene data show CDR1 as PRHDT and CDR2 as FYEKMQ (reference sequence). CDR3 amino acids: CASSLVGDNNEQFF. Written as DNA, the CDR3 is TGTGCCAGCAGCTTAGTCGGGGACAACAATGAGCAGTTCTTC.

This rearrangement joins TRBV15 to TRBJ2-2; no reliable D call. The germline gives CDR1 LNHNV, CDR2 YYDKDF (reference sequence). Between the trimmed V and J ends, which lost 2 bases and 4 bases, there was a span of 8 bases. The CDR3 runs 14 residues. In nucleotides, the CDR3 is TGTGCCACCAGCAGACACGAGTGCACCGGGGAGCTGTTTTTT. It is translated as CATSRHECTGELFF.

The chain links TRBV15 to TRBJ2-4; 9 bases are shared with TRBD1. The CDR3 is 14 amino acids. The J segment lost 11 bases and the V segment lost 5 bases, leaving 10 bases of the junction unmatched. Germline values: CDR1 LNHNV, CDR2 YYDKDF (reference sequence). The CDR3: CATSLRQGVSFQYF. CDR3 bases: TGTGCCACCAGCCTACGACAGGGGGTATCTTTTCAGTACTTC.

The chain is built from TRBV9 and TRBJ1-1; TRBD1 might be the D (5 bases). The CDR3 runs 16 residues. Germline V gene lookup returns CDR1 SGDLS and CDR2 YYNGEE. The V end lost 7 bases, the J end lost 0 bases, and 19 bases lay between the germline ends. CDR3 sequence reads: CASSLHGQGMNTEAFF. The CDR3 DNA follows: TGTGCCAGCTCCCTACACGGTCAGGGCATGAACACTGAAGCTTTCTTT.

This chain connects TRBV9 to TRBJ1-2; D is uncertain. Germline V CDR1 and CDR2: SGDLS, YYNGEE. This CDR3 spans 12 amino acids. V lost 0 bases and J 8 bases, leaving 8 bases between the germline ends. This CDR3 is CASSVAGRGYTF. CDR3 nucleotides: TGTGCCAGCAGCGTAGCCGGGCGCGGCTACACCTTC.

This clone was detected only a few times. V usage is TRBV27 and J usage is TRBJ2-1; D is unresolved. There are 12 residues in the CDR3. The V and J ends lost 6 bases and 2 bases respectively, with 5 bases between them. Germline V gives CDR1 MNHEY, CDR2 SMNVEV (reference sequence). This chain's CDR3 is CASSNTYNEQFF. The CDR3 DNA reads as TGTGCCAGCAGCAACACCTACAATGAGCAGTTCTTC.

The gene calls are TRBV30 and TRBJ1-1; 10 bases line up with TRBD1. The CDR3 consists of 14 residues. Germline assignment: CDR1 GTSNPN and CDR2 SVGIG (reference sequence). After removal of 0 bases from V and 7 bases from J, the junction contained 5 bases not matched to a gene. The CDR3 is CAWSVGDRGFEAFF. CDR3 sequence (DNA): TGTGCCTGGAGTGTAGGGGACAGGGGATTTGAAGCTTTCTTT.

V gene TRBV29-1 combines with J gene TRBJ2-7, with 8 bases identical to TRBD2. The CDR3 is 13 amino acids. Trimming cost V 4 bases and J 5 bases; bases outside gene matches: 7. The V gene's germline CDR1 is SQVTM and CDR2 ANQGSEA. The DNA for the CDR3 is TGCAGCGTTGGTAGCGGGGTCCCCGACGAGCAGTACTTC. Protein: CSVGSGVPDEQYF.